This is a list of T cell receptor beta chains from one sample in a study of T-cell memory formation after mild COVID-19. Each CDR3 protein gets one entry after TCRdb re-called the 5' RACE reads with MiXCR. Among roughly 600,000 distinct CDR3 sequences listed, roughly 18% were seen once. Sequences were obtained from PBMCs or a T cell subset sorted from them (not recorded which). The source is an adult woman who had mild COVID-19 (a few samples of this study predate the infection). Cell type and time point are not known. The CDR3 runs from the conserved cysteine through the conserved F or W. Fields, in order: clone size, V gene, D gene, J gene, CDR3 length, CDR3 DNA, CDR3 protein. A D gene is named only where the DNA matches it firmly. Size tells how often a clone was seen (once, few, many) or the class of an expanded clone, and some rows leave it out.

clone_size: few; v_call: TRBV7-6; d_call: TRBD2; j_call: TRBJ2-5; cdr3_length: 14; cdr3_nt: TGTGCCAGCAGCGTCGGGACTAACCAAGAGACCCAGTACTTC; cdr3_aa: CASSVGTNQETQYF
clone_size: NA; v_call: TRBV7-9; d_call: TRBD2; j_call: TRBJ2-7; cdr3_length: 14; cdr3_nt: TGTGCCAGCACTCAGGGACTAGCGCAATACGAGCAGTACTTC; cdr3_aa: CASTQGLAQYEQYF
clone_size: few; v_call: TRBV6-5; d_call: TRBD1; j_call: TRBJ1-2; cdr3_length: 13; cdr3_nt: TGTGCCAGCAGCTCAGGGGGGAGAAGGGGCTACACCTTC; cdr3_aa: CASSSGGRRGYTF
clone_size: few; v_call: TRBV5-5; d_call: NA; j_call: TRBJ2-1; cdr3_length: 17; cdr3_nt: TGTGCCAGCAGCTTGGCTGCCAGACTAAACTCCTACAATGAGCAGTTCTTC; cdr3_aa: CASSLAARLNSYNEQFF
clone_size: few; v_call: TRBV30; d_call: NA; j_call: TRBJ2-7; cdr3_length: 14; cdr3_nt: TGTGCCTGGAGTGTCGGCTGGGGCAGCTACGAGCAGTACTTC; cdr3_aa: CAWSVGWGSYEQYF
clone_size: few; v_call: TRBV4-2; d_call: NA; j_call: TRBJ1-4; cdr3_length: 14; cdr3_nt: TGTGCCAGCAGCCAAGATGGAGGGGGTGAAAAACTGTTTTTT; cdr3_aa: CASSQDGGGEKLFF
clone_size: few; v_call: TRBV3-1; d_call: TRBD2; j_call: TRBJ2-3; cdr3_length: 14; cdr3_nt: TGTGCCAGCAGCTCTGGAGGCGGGAGGAATACGCAGTATTTT; cdr3_aa: CASSSGGGRNTQYF
clone_size: NA; v_call: TRBV12-3/TRBV12-4; d_call: NA; j_call: TRBJ2-7; cdr3_length: 12; cdr3_nt: TGTGCCAGCAGTTATGACACCTACGAGCAGTACTTC; cdr3_aa: CASSYDTYEQYF
clone_size: NA; v_call: TRBV20-1; d_call: NA; j_call: TRBJ2-2; cdr3_length: 12; cdr3_nt: TGCAGTGCTGCCCGAGTAGTTGGGGAGCTGTTTTTT; cdr3_aa: CSAARVVGELFF
clone_size: NA; v_call: TRBV14; d_call: NA; j_call: TRBJ1-1; cdr3_length: 15; cdr3_nt: TGTGCCAGCAGCCAAGCAGAGGTAATTTACACTGAAGCTTTCTTT; cdr3_aa: CASSQAEVIYTEAFF
clone_size: NA; v_call: TRBV7-9; d_call: NA; j_call: TRBJ2-1; cdr3_length: 14; cdr3_nt: TGTGCCAGCAGCTTATTCAGAGGAAACAATGAGCAGTTCTTC; cdr3_aa: CASSLFRGNNEQFF
clone_size: many; v_call: TRBV5-6; d_call: NA; j_call: TRBJ1-1; cdr3_length: 11; cdr3_nt: TGTGCCAGCAGCGTGAACACTGAAGCTTTCTTT; cdr3_aa: CASSVNTEAFF
clone_size: many; v_call: TRBV11-3; d_call: NA; j_call: TRBJ2-5; cdr3_length: 13; cdr3_nt: TGCGCCAGCAGCTTGGGGAATAGGGAGACCCAGTACTTC; cdr3_aa: CASSLGNRETQYF
clone_size: NA; v_call: TRBV12-3/TRBV12-4; d_call: NA; j_call: TRBJ2-2; cdr3_length: 14; cdr3_nt: TGTGCCAGCAGATGGTCGTCAGGAGGTTCGGAGCTGTTTTTT; cdr3_aa: CASRWSSGGSELFF
clone_size: NA; v_call: TRBV6-1; d_call: NA; j_call: TRBJ2-7; cdr3_length: 11; cdr3_nt: TGTGCCAGCAAAACAGCCTACGAGCAGTACTTC; cdr3_aa: CASKTAYEQYF
clone_size: many; v_call: TRBV5-1; d_call: TRBD2; j_call: TRBJ2-3; cdr3_length: 16; cdr3_nt: TGCGCCAGCAGCTTACCTAGCGGGAGATCTGCAGATACGCAGTATTTT; cdr3_aa: CASSLPSGRSADTQYF
clone_size: NA; v_call: TRBV7-2; d_call: NA; j_call: TRBJ2-3; cdr3_length: 15; cdr3_nt: TGTGCCAGCAGCTTTCAAGCAGTAAGCACAGATACGCAGTATTTT; cdr3_aa: CASSFQAVSTDTQYF
clone_size: few; v_call: TRBV11-2; d_call: NA; j_call: TRBJ1-2; cdr3_length: 13; cdr3_nt: TGTGCCAGCAGCTCCACCGGACCCTATGGCTACACCTTC; cdr3_aa: CASSSTGPYGYTF
clone_size: NA; v_call: TRBV30; d_call: TRBD1; j_call: TRBJ2-7; cdr3_length: 14; cdr3_nt: TGTGCCTGGAGTGAGGACAGGGTATTGGGCGAGCAGTACTTC; cdr3_aa: CAWSEDRVLGEQYF
clone_size: few; v_call: TRBV12-3/TRBV12-4; d_call: NA; j_call: TRBJ2-4; cdr3_length: 15; cdr3_nt: TGTGCCAGCAGCCCCCAGGGTCTAGCCAAAAACATTCAGTACTTC; cdr3_aa: CASSPQGLAKNIQYF
clone_size: few; v_call: TRBV7-9; d_call: NA; j_call: TRBJ2-1; cdr3_length: 14; cdr3_nt: TGTGCCAGCGGAAATCAGGTCTCCTACAATGAGCAGTTCTTC; cdr3_aa: CASGNQVSYNEQFF
clone_size: NA; v_call: TRBV2; d_call: NA; j_call: TRBJ2-1; cdr3_length: 14; cdr3_nt: TGTGCCAGCATCGCCAAGGGGTCACTTAATGAGCAGTTCTTC; cdr3_aa: CASIAKGSLNEQFF
clone_size: NA; v_call: TRBV7-9; d_call: NA; j_call: TRBJ1-5; cdr3_length: 14; cdr3_nt: TGTGCCAGCAGCTTTAGCGGCTCCCTAAGGCCCCAGCATTTT; cdr3_aa: CASSFSGSLRPQHF
clone_size: NA; v_call: TRBV5-1; d_call: TRBD1; j_call: TRBJ2-1; cdr3_length: 16; cdr3_nt: TGCGCCAGTTTAGAAGGGACAGGGGCGAATTACAATGAGCAGTTCTTC; cdr3_aa: CASLEGTGANYNEQFF
clone_size: NA; v_call: TRBV15; d_call: NA; j_call: TRBJ1-4; cdr3_length: 14; cdr3_nt: TGTGCCACCAGCAGAGGCGGGGACACTGAAAAACTGTTTTTT; cdr3_aa: CATSRGGDTEKLFF
clone_size: few; v_call: TRBV5-4; d_call: NA; j_call: TRBJ1-2; cdr3_length: 12; cdr3_nt: TGTGCCAGCACTTCGGACAACTATGGCTACACCTTC; cdr3_aa: CASTSDNYGYTF
clone_size: few; v_call: TRBV29-1; d_call: NA; j_call: TRBJ2-3; cdr3_length: 14; cdr3_nt: TGCAGCTTTCACAAGGGGGGGGCAACAGATACGCAGTATTTT; cdr3_aa: CSFHKGGATDTQYF
clone_size: NA; v_call: TRBV6-1; d_call: TRBD2; j_call: TRBJ2-3; cdr3_length: 15; cdr3_nt: TGTGCCAGCAGCGCGGTAGCGGGGGGGACAGATACGCAGTATTTT; cdr3_aa: CASSAVAGGTDTQYF
clone_size: few; v_call: TRBV20-1; d_call: NA; j_call: TRBJ1-2; cdr3_length: 9; cdr3_nt: TGCAGTGGGGACTATGGCTACACCTTC; cdr3_aa: CSGDYGYTF
clone_size: few; v_call: TRBV24-1; d_call: TRBD1; j_call: TRBJ2-3; cdr3_length: 16; cdr3_nt: TGTGCCACCAGTGACCCCGGGACAGGGTCAGTCGATACGCAGTATTTT; cdr3_aa: CATSDPGTGSVDTQYF
clone_size: NA; v_call: TRBV19; d_call: NA; j_call: TRBJ1-1; cdr3_length: 12; cdr3_nt: TGTGCCACTATTTCAGGGTTCACTGAAGCTTTCTTT; cdr3_aa: CATISGFTEAFF
clone_size: many; v_call: TRBV6-4; d_call: TRBD1; j_call: TRBJ2-3; cdr3_length: 14; cdr3_nt: TGTGCCAGCAGTGCCCAGGGGGCAGGAGATACGCAGTATTTT; cdr3_aa: CASSAQGAGDTQYF